The rows below give T cell receptor beta chains drawn from one sample of a study of Graves' ophthalmopathy and Graves' hyperthyroidism. MiXCR, applied by TCRdb to the multiplex PCR reads, yields one record per CDR3 protein. The sample lists hundreds of thousands of distinct CDR3 sequences, approximately 21% occurring once. The sample consisted of peripheral blood. All receptors derive from a woman younger than 35 with stable Graves' hyperthyroidism. Some clones in this sample may be carry-over from other donors' samples. Each CDR3 is given with its conserved first and last residue. D genes are given only for firm matches. Clone size is not always given. Where it is, it says once, few, many or a class for expanded clones.

d_call,v_call,clone_size,j_call,cdr3_aa,cdr3_nt
.,TRBV3-1,.,TRBJ1-2,CASSRATNYGHTF,TGTGCCAGCAGCCGAGCAACTAACTATGGCCACACCTTC
.,TRBV27,.,TRBJ2-5,CASSSPGEGETQYF,TGTGCCAGCAGTTCCCCAGGGGAAGGGGAGACCCAGTACTTC
.,TRBV12-5,many,TRBJ1-1,CASGLVEIQNTEAFF,TGTGCTAGTGGTTTGGTCGAAATCCAGAACACTGAAGCTTTCTTT
TRBD1,TRBV19,many,TRBJ1-1,CATHEGQDTGAFF,TGTGCCACCCACGAAGGACAGGACACTGGAGCTTTCTTT
.,TRBV4-2,.,TRBJ1-1,CASSQVGGTEAFF,TGTGCCAGCAGCCAAGTTGGAGGAACTGAAGCTTTCTTT
TRBD1,TRBV7-9,many,TRBJ2-7,CASSPGGGGEQYF,TGTGCCAGCAGCCCAGGGGGTGGAGGCGAGCAGTACTTC
.,TRBV6-6,many,TRBJ2-7,CASQEVWATYEQYF,TGTGCCAGCCAGGAGGTCTGGGCGACCTACGAGCAGTACTTC
.,TRBV29-1,many,TRBJ1-2,CSVGDGGWGYYTF,TGCAGCGTTGGGGACGGCGGCTGGGGCTATTACACCTTC
TRBD1,TRBV27,many,TRBJ1-5,CASRPDRGSWDNQPQHF,TGTGCCAGCCGCCCCGACAGGGGGAGTTGGGACAATCAGCCCCAGCATTTT
.,TRBV12-3/TRBV12-4,many,TRBJ1-1,CASSLTSVNTEAFF,TGTGCCAGCAGTTTAACAAGTGTAAACACTGAAGCTTTCTTT
.,TRBV12-3/TRBV12-4,many,TRBJ1-6,CASSLGQSNSPLHF,TGTGCCAGCAGTTTAGGGCAGTCTAATTCACCCCTCCACTTT
TRBD2,TRBV11-2,many,TRBJ2-2,CASSLPGRAGELFF,TGTGCCAGCAGCTTACCAGGGAGGGCCGGGGAGCTGTTTTTT
.,TRBV4-2,many,TRBJ1-6,CASSQDGRQDNSPLHF,TGTGCCAGCAGCCAAGATGGACGACAGGATAATTCACCCCTCCACTTT
.,TRBV12-3/TRBV12-4,once,TRBJ1-2,CASSKTVYGYTF,TGTGCCAGCAGTAAGACAGTCTATGGCTACACCTTC
TRBD1,TRBV11-2,.,TRBJ1-5,CASSFTGVRSNQPQHF,TGTGCCAGCAGCTTTACAGGGGTTCGTAGCAATCAGCCCCAGCATTTT
.,TRBV10-3,.,TRBJ1-2,CAISEPGDGYTF,TGTGCCATCAGTGAACCTGGGGATGGCTACACCTTC
.,TRBV28,many,TRBJ2-2,CASRRSGRELFF,TGTGCCAGCCGGAGATCGGGTCGAGAGCTGTTTTTT
.,TRBV10-3,.,TRBJ1-1,CAISGPLNTEAFF,TGTGCCATCAGTGGGCCCTTGAACACTGAAGCTTTCTTT
.,TRBV15,many,TRBJ1-1,CATLRDNLNTEAFF,TGTGCCACACTTCGGGACAATCTGAACACTGAAGCTTTCTTT
.,TRBV12-3/TRBV12-4,many,TRBJ1-2,CASSFRTGPNYGYTF,TGTGCCAGCAGTTTTCGGACCGGGCCCAACTATGGCTACACCTTC
.,TRBV15,many,TRBJ1-1,CATSREWVGAEAFF,TGTGCCACCAGCAGAGAGTGGGTCGGCGCTGAAGCTTTCTTT
TRBD1,TRBV6-2/TRBV6-3,.,TRBJ2-2,CASSPWTGSTSIPGELFF,TGTGCCAGCAGTCCTTGGACAGGGAGTACGTCCATACCCGGGGAGCTGTTTTTT
.,TRBV7-2,.,TRBJ1-2,CASSYDSSEYGYTF,TGTGCCAGCAGCTACGACAGCTCTGAATATGGCTACACCTTC
.,TRBV7-3,many,TRBJ2-7,CASSLIAGGTAAPSGYEQYF,TGTGCCAGCAGCTTAATAGCTGGGGGGACAGCAGCGCCTTCGGGTTACGAGCAGTACTTC
.,TRBV5-4,few,TRBJ2-7,CASSLEASRYEQYF,TGTGCCAGCAGCTTGGAGGCTAGCCGTTACGAGCAGTACTTC